These 4 T cell receptor beta chains came from one sample sequenced in a study of glioma-infiltrating T cells after dendritic cell vaccination. Time point given: after dendritic cell vaccination, including at tumor progression/relapse. The data were produced by immunoSEQ multiplex PCR, yet TCRdb's version contains in-frame clones alone and is incomplete. The sample has 90,000 to 95,000 clones, approximately 78% seen once. The sample here was blood, taken after dendritic cell vaccination. The source of these receptors is a human donor with glioblastoma.

The CDR3 region has the DNA TGCAGCGTTGTAGGGTGGATGCAGGGGAAGGAAGAAACAGATACGCAGTATTTT. The encoded protein is CSVVGWMQGKEETDTQYF. The chain couples TRBV29-1 to TRBJ2-3, with a weak D call TRBD1 (6 bases). Germline V lookup: CDR1 SQVTM, CDR2 ANQGSEA. V was shortened by 4 bases and J by 3 bases, with 26 bases between the two germline ends. CDR3 size: 18 residues.

J is TRBJ1-2 and V is TRBV11-1; 8 positions match TRBD1. The CDR3 has 16 amino acids. The trim removed 1 base at V and 8 bases at J, leaving 12 bases unmatched. Per germline, CDR1 SGHAT and CDR2 FQDESV (reference sequence). The CDR3 DNA sequence: TGTGCCAGCAGCTTAGAGGCGGAGACAGGGGTGAAAGGCTACACCTTC. This codes for CASSLEAETGVKGYTF.

The chain has TRBV14 and TRBJ2-3, with D unresolved. The CDR3 has 17 residues. V lost 0 bases and J 4 bases, leaving 17 bases between the germline ends. Germline values: CDR1 SGHDN, CDR2 FVKESK. CDR3 DNA sequence: TGTGCCAGCAGCCAAGATAGGAGTAGACGCCATCCAGATACGCAGTATTTT. It encodes CASSQDRSRRHPDTQYF.

J is TRBJ2-1 and V is TRBV29-1; 8 bases are shared with TRBD2. V lost 3 bases and J lost 8; bases outside the gene matches: 12. The CDR3 extends over 15 amino acids. Germline V gene data show CDR1 as SQVTM and CDR2 as ANQGSEA. The CDR3, as DNA: TGCAGCGTTGATATGCCGGGAGGGAGGAACCATGAGCAGTTCTTC. Residues: CSVDMPGGRNHEQFF.